This T cell receptor (beta chain) was identified in a study of OX40 agonist ivuxolimab in advanced cancers. Background on the study: Patients were treated with intravenous ivuxolimab, dosed at 0.01 to 10 mg/kg and infused every 2 weeks. Those enrolled were around 87% male, with a mean age of roughly 62 years and ages from roughly 23 to 79. Study-wide points: Both CD4+ and CD8+ T cell populations in blood had undergone clonal expansion by week 6 at 0.1 to 3.0 mg/kg. Expansion of clones was among the lowest in partial responders at 0.1-3.0 mg/kg.

This table comes from immunoSEQ multiplex PCR, and its TCRdb copy is limited to in-frame clones, with some not included. The sample has 80,000 or so clones; more than 70% are singletons. The CDR3 has 15 residues. Trimming took off 10 bases at V and 6 bases at J, with 21 bases between the two ends. Germline V gene data show CDR1 as LGHNT and CDR2 as FRNRAP. This clone is a singleton in its sample. Its antigen is not known. The chain employs TRBV12-5 and TRBJ2-2; the D call may be TRBD1 or TRBD2 (5 bases each). The receptor's source is an adult with an advanced solid tumor such as melanoma, head and neck, liver or kidney cancer. The sequences come from CD4+ or CD8+ T cells sorted from blood, collected in a trial of the OX40 agonist ivuxolimab. The DNA of the CDR3 is TGTGCTAACCGGACACCCGAGGGTAAGGCCGGGGAGCTGTTTTTT. Translation gives CANRTPEGKAGELFF.